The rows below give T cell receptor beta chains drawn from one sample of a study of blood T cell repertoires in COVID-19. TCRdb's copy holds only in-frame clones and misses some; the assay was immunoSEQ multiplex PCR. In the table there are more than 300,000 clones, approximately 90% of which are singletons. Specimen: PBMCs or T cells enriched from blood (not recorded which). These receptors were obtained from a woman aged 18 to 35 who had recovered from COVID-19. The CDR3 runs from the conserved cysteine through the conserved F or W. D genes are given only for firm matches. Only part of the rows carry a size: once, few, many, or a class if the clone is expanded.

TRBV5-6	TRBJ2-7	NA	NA	TGTGCCAGCGGCCAACACCGGGACGAGCAGTACTTC	CASGQHRDEQYF
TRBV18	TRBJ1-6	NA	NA	TGTGCCAGCTCAGCAGGGGAGACCCTCCACTTT	CASSAGETLHF
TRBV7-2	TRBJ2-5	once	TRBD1	TGTGCCAGCAGCTTAGAGGACAGGGGAGAGACCCAGTACTTC	CASSLEDRGETQYF
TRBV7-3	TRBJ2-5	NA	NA	TGTGCCAGCAGCCGCGGGGCGGAAGAGACCCAGTACTTC	CASSRGAEETQYF
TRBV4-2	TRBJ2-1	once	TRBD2	TGTGCCAGCAGCCAAGTGGCTAGCGGGGGTTCCAATGAGCAGTTCTTC	CASSQVASGGSNEQFF
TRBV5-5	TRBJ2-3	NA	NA	TGTGCCAGCAGCTTAAGAGGGAGCACAGATACGCAGTATTTT	CASSLRGSTDTQYF
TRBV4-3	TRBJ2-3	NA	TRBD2	TGCGCCAGCAGCCAAGATCGCTCCTCCGGGACTAGCGCGCAGTATTTT	CASSQDRSSGTSAQYF
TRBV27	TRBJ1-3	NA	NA	TGTGCCAGCAGACGGACAGTTTCGAGTGGAAACACCATATATTTT	CASRRTVSSGNTIYF
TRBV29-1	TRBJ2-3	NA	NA	TGCAGCGTTGAAGATCCGGGCAGGGTCACAGATACGCAGTATTTT	CSVEDPGRVTDTQYF
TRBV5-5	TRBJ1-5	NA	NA	TGTGCCAGCAGCCCTCAGGGAGGGCGCAATCAGCCCCAGCATTTT	CASSPQGGRNQPQHF
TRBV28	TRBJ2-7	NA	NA	TGTGCCAGCAGTTTGAGGGGGATGATTGGCGAGCAGTACTTC	CASSLRGMIGEQYF
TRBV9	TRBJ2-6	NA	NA	TGTGCCAGCAGCGTAACAGGGGAGGACGTCCTGACTTTC	CASSVTGEDVLTF
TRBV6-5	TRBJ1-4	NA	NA	TGTGCCAGCAGTCCCAAGGACAGACTTAATGAAAAACTGTTTTTT	CASSPKDRLNEKLFF
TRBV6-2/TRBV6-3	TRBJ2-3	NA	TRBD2	TGTGCCAGCACCCCGGGGGGGACAGATACGCAGTATTTT	CASTPGGTDTQYF
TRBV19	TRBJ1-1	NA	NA	TGTGCCAGTAGTGTACTCACCGAAGCTTTCTTT	CASSVLTEAFF
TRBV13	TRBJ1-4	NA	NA	TGTGCCAGCAGCTTAGTACAGGCAACTAATGAAAAACTGTTTTTT	CASSLVQATNEKLFF
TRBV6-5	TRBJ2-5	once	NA	TGTGCCAGCAGCCGCGGACAGAAAGAGACCCAGTACTTC	CASSRGQKETQYF
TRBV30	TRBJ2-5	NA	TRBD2	TGTGCCTGGAGTGGGGGGGGAAGGGAGACCCAGTACTTC	CAWSGGGRETQYF
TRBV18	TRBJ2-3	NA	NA	TGTGCCAGCTCACCCGGACAGGGAGGGCATACGCAGTATTTT	CASSPGQGGHTQYF
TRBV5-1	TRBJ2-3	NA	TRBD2	TGCGCCAGCAGCCAAACTGCGGGGGGTAACACAGATACGCAGTATTTT	CASSQTAGGNTDTQYF
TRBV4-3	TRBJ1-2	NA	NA	TGCGCCAGCAGCCAAGATATGAGGGCGGCAGGCACCTATGGCTACACCTTC	CASSQDMRAAGTYGYTF
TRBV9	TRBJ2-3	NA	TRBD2	TGTGCCAGCAGCTTCGGCGGGGGGCGCGGCACAGATACGCAGTATTTT	CASSFGGGRGTDTQYF
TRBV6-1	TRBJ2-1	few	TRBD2	TGTGCCAGCAGTGATTTAGCGGGATCCTACAATGAGCAGTTCTTC	CASSDLAGSYNEQFF
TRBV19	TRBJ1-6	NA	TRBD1	TGTGCCAGTAGTGGACAGGGATCCTCACCCCTCCACTTT	CASSGQGSSPLHF
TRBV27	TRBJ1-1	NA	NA	TGTGCCAGCAGTTTAGCAGGGAACACTGAAGCTTTCTTT	CASSLAGNTEAFF
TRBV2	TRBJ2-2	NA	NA	TGTGCCAGCAGTGGTTCAGCGAACACCGGGGAGCTGTTTTTT	CASSGSANTGELFF
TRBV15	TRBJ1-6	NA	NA	TGTGCCACCAGTACACGGTGGGACATCCCCTGGCCAATTTCACCCCTCCACTTT	CATSTRWDIPWPISPLHF
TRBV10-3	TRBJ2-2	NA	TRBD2	TGTGCCGTATCTAGCCGGACTAGCGGGGCGAACACCGGGGAGCTGTTTTTT	CAVSSRTSGANTGELFF
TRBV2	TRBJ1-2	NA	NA	TGTGCCAGCTCTTTCCCGGGTACGGACTATGGCTACACCTTC	CASSFPGTDYGYTF
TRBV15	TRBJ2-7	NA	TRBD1	TGTGCCACCAGCAGAATGGACAGGGTCGAGGACGAGCAGTACTTC	CATSRMDRVEDEQYF
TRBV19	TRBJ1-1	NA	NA	TGTGCCAGTAGTGCAAAACCGGGCACTGAAGCTTTCTTT	CASSAKPGTEAFF
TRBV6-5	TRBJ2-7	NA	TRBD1	TGTGCCAGCAGCCCCAGGGGGCCCCCCGACGAGCAGTACTTC	CASSPRGPPDEQYF
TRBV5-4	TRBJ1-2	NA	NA	TGTGCCAGCAGCTTGGCCATAACTTATGGCTACACCTTC	CASSLAITYGYTF
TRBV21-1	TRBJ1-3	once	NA	TGTGCCAGCAGGGGCAGGGGTAGCGGAAACACCATATATTTT	CASRGRGSGNTIYF
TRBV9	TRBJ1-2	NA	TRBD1	TGTGCCAGCAGCGTAGGCCGACAGGGCGGCGGCTACACCTTC	CASSVGRQGGGYTF
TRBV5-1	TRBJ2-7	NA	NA	TGCGCCAGCAGCTTGGAGGGGTCGGCAGAGAGCTCCTACGAGCAGTACTTC	CASSLEGSAESSYEQYF
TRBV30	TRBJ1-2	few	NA	TGTGCCTGGAGCGAACCTAGGACAGTCTATGGCTACACCTTC	CAWSEPRTVYGYTF
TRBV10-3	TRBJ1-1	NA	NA	TGTGCCATCAGTAGCAGGGCGCACACTGAAGCTTTCTTT	CAISSRAHTEAFF
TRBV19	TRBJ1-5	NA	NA	TGTGCCAGTATGGGCAGGCATAGCAATCAGCCCCAGCATTTT	CASMGRHSNQPQHF
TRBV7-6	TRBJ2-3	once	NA	TGTGCCAGCAGCCGGACAGCTAGCACAGATACGCAGTATTTT	CASSRTASTDTQYF
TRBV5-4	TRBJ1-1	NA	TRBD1	TGTGCCAGCAGCCCTGACAGGGCGCGTATCGACACTGAAGCTTTCTTT	CASSPDRARIDTEAFF
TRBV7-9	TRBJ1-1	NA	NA	TGTGCCAGCAGCTTAGCCAGGGGAAAAAGAAATGAAGCTTTCTTT	CASSLARGKRNEAFF
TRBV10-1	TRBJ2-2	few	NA	TGCGCCAGCAGTGACCCTCTGGGCAGGGGCCGGTCCACCGGGGAGCTGTTTTTT	CASSDPLGRGRSTGELFF
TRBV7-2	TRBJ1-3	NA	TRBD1	TGTGCCAGCAGCCCGCCGACAGGGACTCTCTCTGGAAACACCATATATTTT	CASSPPTGTLSGNTIYF
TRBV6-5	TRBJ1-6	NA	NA	TGTGCCAGCAGTCTCGGTTCACCCCTCCACTTT	CASSLGSPLHF
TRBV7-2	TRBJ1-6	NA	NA	TGTGCCAGCAGCCCTCGGGGGGGGGCGGTCTCCTATAATTCACCCCTCCACTTT	CASSPRGGAVSYNSPLHF
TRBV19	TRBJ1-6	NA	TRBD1	TGTGCCAGTAGTTCGCACCGGGACAGCGGCCCCATTTGGAATTCACCCCTCCACTTT	CASSSHRDSGPIWNSPLHF
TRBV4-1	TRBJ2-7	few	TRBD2	TGCGCCAGCAGCCAAACTAGCGGGGGCTCCTACGAGCAGTACTTC	CASSQTSGGSYEQYF